Below, 16 T cell receptor beta chains from the same sample are listed, as sequenced in a study of long-term antiretroviral therapy in people with HIV. Version v3.0 of the immunoSEQ assay was performed at survey level. Generated by immunoSEQ multiplex PCR, the TCRdb table keeps only in-frame clones and is missing some. This table holds roughly 15,000 clones, roughly 92% found once. This specimen consisted of unsorted PBMCs, obtained 0.6 years after starting antiretroviral therapy. The receptor source for this set is a woman in her thirties or forties with HIV.

The chain is built from TRBV7-6 and TRBJ2-2; 8 bases map to TRBD1. J gave up 7 bases and V 5 bases, and 6 bases lay outside the gene matches. This CDR3 has 14 residues. Per germline, CDR1 SGHVS and CDR2 FNYEAQ. This CDR3 is CASSVGQVNGELFF. As DNA, the CDR3 is TGTGCCAGCAGCGTGGGACAGGTTAACGGGGAGCTGTTTTTT.

V is TRBV7-2 and J is TRBJ1-1; no clear D gene. Trimming left V 2 bases short and J 3 bases short, with 7 bases between. In germline, CDR1 is SGHTA, CDR2 FQGNSA. The CDR3 loop spans 13 amino acids. DNA of the CDR3: TGTGCCAGCAGCTTACACGGGGACACTGAAGCTTTCTTT. As protein: CASSLHGDTEAFF.

This chain links TRBV27 with TRBJ1-1; D is uncertain. Germline V gives CDR1 MNHEY, CDR2 SMNVEV (reference sequence). Trimming left V 3 bases short and J 1 base short, with 6 bases between. The CDR3 is 13 residues long. In DNA form, the CDR3 reads TGTGCCAGCAGTTTTGGTTCGAACACTGAAGCTTTCTTT. The encoded protein is CASSFGSNTEAFF.

The CDR3 loop is CASSIGGSSTDTQYF. CDR3 sequence (DNA): TGTGCCAGTAGTATAGGTGGCAGTAGCACAGATACGCAGTATTTT. The V gene is TRBV19, the J gene TRBJ2-3; unclear D gene. The CDR3 runs to 15 residues. Per germline, CDR1 LNHDA and CDR2 SQIVND (reference sequence). V lost 1 base and J lost 0, with 8 bases in between.

J is TRBJ2-1 and V is TRBV19; D remains unclear. This CDR3 spans 14 amino acids. With 1 base removed from V and 7 bases from J, the gap between germline ends came to 11 bases. The germline V gene has CDR1 LNHDA and CDR2 SQIVND (reference sequence). CDR3 sequence (DNA): TGTGCCAGTAGTATAGTAGGCGGTGGGAATGAGCAGTTCTTC. It specifies CASSIVGGGNEQFF.

The chain couples TRBV13 to TRBJ1-1; TRBD1 matches at 7 bases. Germline CDR1 is PRHDT and CDR2 is FYEKMQ (reference sequence). Trimming cost V 5 bases and J 5 bases; bases outside gene matches: 8. CDR3 size: 14 residues. The CDR3 nucleotides read TGTGCCAGCAGCCCCCGACAGGGCTGGACTGAAGCTTTCTTT. It encodes CASSPRQGWTEAFF.

The gene calls are TRBV13 and TRBJ2-1; D may be TRBD2 (7 bases). The CDR3 totals 16 residues. Trimming stripped 4 bases from V and 0 bases from J, with 13 bases between. The germline gives CDR1 PRHDT, CDR2 FYEKMQ (reference sequence). The CDR3 sequence: CASSSPRGPSYNEQFF. The CDR3 region has the DNA TGTGCCAGCAGCTCCCCGCGGGGGCCCTCCTACAATGAGCAGTTCTTC.

The chain joins TRBV5-1 to TRBJ2-1, with D perhaps matching TRBD2 (6 bases). The V end lost 2 bases, the J end lost 10 bases, and 7 bases lay between the germline ends. Germline V gives CDR1 SGHRS, CDR2 YFSETQ. The length of the CDR3 is 11 residues. This CDR3 is CASSFRGEQFF. The DNA for the CDR3 is TGCGCCAGCAGCTTCCGGGGGGAGCAGTTCTTC.

A few counts support this clone. CDR3 protein: CASSDGQANEKLFF. The CDR3 DNA is TGTGCCAGCAGTGACGGACAAGCTAATGAAAAACTGTTTTTT. The chain is built from TRBV2 and TRBJ1-4, with TRBD1 as a possible D gene (5 bases). V was pared by 3 bases and J by 3 bases, with 8 bases between. CDR1 and CDR2 (germline): SNHLY, FYNNEI. The CDR3 has 14 amino acids.

This chain joins TRBV29-1 and TRBJ1-1, with 10 bases matching TRBD1. In germline, CDR1 is SQVTM, CDR2 ANQGSEA. This CDR3 contains 13 residues. V gave up 3 bases and J gave up 5 bases; unmatched junction bases: 3. DNA of the CDR3: TGCAGCGTTGAGGACAGGGGGTGGACTGAAGCTTTCTTT. Encoded protein: CSVEDRGWTEAFF.

This CDR3 reads CASSLSPGTGSANTGELFF. The CDR3, as DNA: TGTGCCAGCAGCCTGAGTCCCGGGACAGGGTCCGCGAACACCGGGGAGCTGTTTTTT. The rearrangement joins TRBV5-5 to TRBJ2-2; TRBD1 aligns across 9 bases. Trimming cost V 4 bases and J 0 bases; bases outside gene matches: 13. The CDR3 is 19 amino acids. Germline-derived CDR1 and CDR2 are SGHKS and YYEKEE (reference sequence).

The chain carries TRBV6-5 and TRBJ1-2; D remains ambiguous. The V gene's germline CDR1 is MNHEY and CDR2 SVGAGI. Trimming took off 6 bases at V and 4 bases at J, with 6 bases between the two ends. The CDR3 runs 11 residues. DNA of the CDR3: TGTGCCAGCAGAATGGGCTATGGCTACACCTTC. This codes for CASRMGYGYTF.

The chain couples TRBV29-1 to TRBJ2-4, with 9 positions matching TRBD2. CDR1 is SQVTM, CDR2 ANQGSEA, per germline. V was clipped by 6 bases and J by 2 bases; unmatched bases: 14. The CDR3 length is 17 residues. CDR3 DNA sequence: TGCAGCGTCTTTTGGGCGGGGGGGCCCCTATCCAAAAACATTCAGTACTTC. It yields the protein CSVFWAGGPLSKNIQYF.

This chain uses TRBV30 with TRBJ1-2; perhaps TRBD1 as D (5 bases). Trimming stripped 2 bases from V and 4 bases from J, with 11 bases between. CDR1 is GTSNPN and CDR2 is SVGIG in the germline V gene (reference sequence). This CDR3 comprises 13 residues. The CDR3 loop is CAWSRPGTYGYTF. Written as DNA, the CDR3 is TGTGCCTGGAGTCGGCCAGGGACCTATGGCTACACCTTC.

This clone was picked up one time. The V call is TRBV7-2, the J call TRBJ2-3; 8 bases map to TRBD2. This CDR3 contains 15 residues. The V gene end was trimmed by 6 bases and the J gene end by 1 base; junction bases not matched to a gene: 6. Germline CDR1 reads SGHTA; CDR2 reads FQGNSA. DNA for the CDR3: TGTGCCAGCAGTTCCCCGACTAGCGGCACAGATACGCAGTATTTT. Its protein product is CASSSPTSGTDTQYF.

The V call is TRBV6-5, the J call TRBJ2-1; 9 bases are a match to TRBD1. The CDR3 is 12 amino acids. Germline CDR1 reads MNHEY; CDR2 reads SVGAGI. With 10 bases clipped from V and 7 bases from J, the junction kept 5 bases outside the gene matches. CDR3 amino acids: CATGQGWNEQFF. The DNA of the CDR3 is TGTGCCACAGGACAGGGGTGGAATGAGCAGTTCTTC.